These 26 T cell receptor beta chains came from one sample sequenced in a study of blood T cell repertoires in COVID-19. The method was immunoSEQ multiplex PCR; TCRdb's version includes in-frame clones alone and lacks a portion of them. The table shows 65,000 to 90,000 clones, with 80% to 90% occurring only once. The sequenced sample consisted of peripheral blood. These receptor sequences come from an elderly man with acute or convalescent COVID-19.

This chain connects TRBV11-2 to TRBJ1-5; TRBD1 is a possible D gene (6 bases). The CDR3 covers 15 residues. Between the trimmed V and J ends, which lost 2 bases and 7 bases, there was a span of 15 bases. Germline loops: CDR1 SGHAT, CDR2 FQNNGV. Here the CDR3 reads CASSLTGIVGQPQHF. DNA for the CDR3: TGTGCCAGCAGCTTAACAGGGATAGTAGGACAGCCCCAGCATTTT.

The J gene is TRBJ2-7, the V gene TRBV11-2; TRBD1 matches at 9 bases. V was clipped by 3 bases and J by 4 bases; unmatched bases: 10. The CDR3 extends over 16 amino acids. Germline V gene lookup returns CDR1 SGHAT and CDR2 FQNNGV. CDR3 bases: TGTGCCAGCAGCTTGGGGACAGGGAACGCTTGGTACGAGCAGTACTTC. Its translation: CASSLGTGNAWYEQYF.

The genes are TRBV5-1 and TRBJ1-3; D is possibly TRBD1 (6 bases). The CDR3 runs to 14 residues. V gave up 4 bases and J gave up 0 bases, with 8 bases separating them. Germline V gives CDR1 SGHRS, CDR2 YFSETQ. CDR3 in DNA: TGCGCCAGCAGCGGGGACATCTCTGGAAACACCATATATTTT. Residues: CASSGDISGNTIYF.

The V gene is TRBV18, the J gene TRBJ1-2, with 7 bases matching TRBD1. J gave up 4 bases and V 0 bases, and 8 bases lay outside the gene matches. The germline CDR1 and CDR2 sequences are KGHSH and LQKENI. The CDR3 spans 16 residues. The CDR3 is CASSPPAGGRSYGYTF. CDR3 nucleotides: TGTGCCAGCTCACCACCGGCAGGGGGGCGAAGCTATGGCTACACCTTC. Complete variable domain (other parts from reference TRBV18 and TRBJ1-2): NAGVMQNPRHLVRRRGQEARLRCSPMKGHSHVYWYRQLPEEGLKFMVYLQKENIIDESGMPKERFSAEFPKEGPSILRIQQVVRGDSAAYFCASSPPAGGRSYGYTFGSGTRLTVV.

V gene TRBV6-5 combines with J gene TRBJ1-2; 7 bases fit TRBD1. The CDR3 is made up of 15 amino acids. With 0 bases clipped from V and 5 bases from J, the junction kept 6 bases outside the gene matches. Germline V CDR1 and CDR2: MNHEY, SVGAGI. The DNA for the CDR3 is TGTGCCAGCAGTTACTCATCGACAGGGAAGTATGGCTACACCTTC. Translated, it gives CASSYSSTGKYGYTF.

J is TRBJ1-4 and V is TRBV19; 9 nucleotides line up with TRBD1. Germline V lookup: CDR1 LNHDA, CDR2 SQIVND (reference sequence). V was clipped by 1 base and J by 7 bases; unmatched bases: 10. The CDR3 sequence is 17 residues long. For the CDR3, the DNA is TGTGCCAGTAGTATAGCCGGGACAGGGAGGAACGGTGAAAAACTGTTTTTT. Translating it yields CASSIAGTGRNGEKLFF.

The chain carries TRBV6-5 and TRBJ1-1; D is ambiguous. Trimming removed 8 bases from V and 10 bases from J, with 17 bases in between. Germline V gene data show CDR1 as MNHEY and CDR2 as SVGAGI. The CDR3 is 12 amino acids. The CDR3 DNA reads TGTGCCAGCCATAACCCGACGGGGAGAGCTTTCTTT. Translation: CASHNPTGRAFF.

The chain recombines TRBV6-5 with TRBJ1-6, with D maybe TRBD1 (5 bases). This CDR3 has 13 residues. Germline CDR1 MNHEY, CDR2 SVGAGI. Trimming stripped 8 bases from V and 8 bases from J, with 13 bases between. CDR3 residues: CASGVGVYSPLHF. The CDR3 DNA follows: TGTGCCAGCGGGGTAGGGGTTTATTCACCCCTCCACTTT.

The chain has TRBV15 and TRBJ1-6; no clear D gene. Germline V gene data show CDR1 as LNHNV and CDR2 as YYDKDF (reference sequence). V shed 3 bases and J shed 8 bases, with 11 bases lying between them. The CDR3 runs to 14 residues. The CDR3 DNA is TGTGCCACCAGCAGCGGAGAATTACATTCACCCCTCCACTTT. Translating it yields CATSSGELHSPLHF. The entire variable domain, with the rest obtained from reference TRBV15 and TRBJ1-6, is as follows: DAMVIQNPRYQVTQFGKPVTLSCSQTLNHNVMYWYQQKSSQAPKLLFHYYDKDFNNEADTPDNFQSRRPNTSFCFLDIRSPGLGDTAMYLCATSSGELHSPLHFGNGTRLTVT.

V is TRBV5-6 and J is TRBJ2-3; tentative D call: TRBD2 (5 bases). Germline CDR1 reads SGHDT; CDR2 reads YYEEEE. CDR3 length equals 13 residues. The V and J ends lost 0 bases and 6 bases respectively, with 8 bases between them. CDR3 bases: TGTGCCAGCAGCTTGGGACGGAGGGATACGCAGTATTTT. Its protein is CASSLGRRDTQYF.

The chain uses TRBV3-1 (or the pseudogene TRBV3-2) and TRBJ2-7; TRBD1 aligns across 9 bases. This CDR3 has 14 amino acids. Looked up from germline, CDR1 is LGHDT and CDR2 is YNNKEL (reference sequence). The J segment lost 6 bases and the V segment lost 4 bases, leaving 7 bases of the junction unmatched. The CDR3 loop reads CASSPWTGESEQYF. The CDR3 nucleotides read TGTGCCAGCAGCCCTTGGACAGGGGAAAGCGAGCAGTACTTC.

The chain recombines TRBV11-3 with TRBJ2-1; 14 nucleotides match TRBD2. There are 19 residues in the CDR3. Germline V lookup: CDR1 SGHNT, CDR2 YENEEA. Trimming at V came to 0 bases and at J to 7 bases, leaving 11 bases not matched to a gene. CDR3 amino acids: CASSLEGTSGGLRGNEQFF. CDR3 DNA: TGTGCCAGCAGCTTAGAGGGGACTAGCGGGGGACTCAGAGGGAATGAGCAGTTCTTC.

The rearrangement uses TRBV6-4 and TRBJ2-3; TRBD1 is a possible D gene (6 bases). The CDR3 consists of 13 residues. The V end lost 5 bases, the J end lost 8 bases, and 14 bases lay between the germline ends. The germline CDR1 and CDR2 sequences are MRHNA and SNTAGT. This CDR3 reads CASSYREDGTQYF. CDR3 DNA sequence: TGTGCCAGCAGTTACAGGGAAGATGGTACGCAGTATTTT.

The chain is built from TRBV6-1 and TRBJ2-1, with 9 bases lining up with TRBD2. V was clipped by 1 base and J by 3 bases; unmatched bases: 1. Germline V gene sequence: CDR1 MNHNS, CDR2 SASEGT. The CDR3 has 15 amino acids. This CDR3 reads CASSEELAGYNEQFF. In DNA, the CDR3 is TGTGCCAGCAGTGAAGAACTAGCGGGCTACAATGAGCAGTTCTTC.

The CDR3 DNA reads as TGTGCCAGCAGCCAAGTGGGACAGGCAACCTACGAGCAGTACTTC. Translation gives CASSQVGQATYEQYF. The gene calls are TRBV4-2 and TRBJ2-7; 8 bases match TRBD1. The CDR3 consists of 15 residues. The V and J ends lost 1 base and 2 bases, in that order; junction bases with no gene match: 4. Germline CDR1 LGHNA, CDR2 YNFKEQ.

This chain links TRBV3-1 (or the pseudogene TRBV3-2) with TRBJ1-4, with D possibly matching TRBD1 (6 bases). Trimming took off 2 bases at V and 7 bases at J, with 20 bases between the two ends. CDR3 length: 17 amino acids. Germline V gives CDR1 LGHDT, CDR2 YNNKEL (reference sequence). The CDR3 DNA reads as TGTGCCAGCAGCCAAACCCCAGGGACAAATGGGGGTGAAAAACTGTTTTTT. It is translated as CASSQTPGTNGGEKLFF.

This clone was seen a few times. The junction shows a germline mismatch at one end, possibly a read error. The chain employs TRBV7-7 and TRBJ1-5; 10 nucleotides align to TRBD1. Germline CDR1 and CDR2: SSHAT and FNYEAQ (reference sequence). The CDR3 sequence is 15 residues long. As DNA, the CDR3 is TGTGCTAGCAGCCAAATCCGGGACAGGGGCCAGCCCCAGCATTTT. Amino acids: CASSQIRDRGQPQHF.

DNA for the CDR3: TGTGCCAGCAGCCCGGACAGTAGCACAGATACGCAGTATTTT. Its translation: CASSPDSSTDTQYF. The J gene is TRBJ2-3, the V gene TRBV5-4, with D possibly being TRBD1 (6 bases). CDR3 length: 14 amino acids. The V gene lost 4 bases and the J gene lost 0 bases, with 9 bases spanning the gap. The germline V gene has CDR1 SGHNT and CDR2 YYREEE (reference sequence).

Only one count was recorded for this clone. The V gene is TRBV3-1 (or the pseudogene TRBV3-2), the J gene TRBJ2-1; TRBD2 agrees at 8 bases. CDR3 length: 17 residues. The ends lost 2 bases at V and 7 bases at J; junction bases unmatched: 13. CDR1 is LGHDT and CDR2 is YNNKEL in the germline V gene (reference sequence). CDR3 region: CASSQLYSSGSMNEQFF. Written as DNA, the CDR3 is TGTGCCAGCAGCCAATTATACTCGAGCGGGAGTATGAATGAGCAGTTCTTC.

The chain uses TRBV19 and TRBJ2-4; D might be TRBD1 (5 bases). Trimming cost V 4 bases and J 0 bases, with 13 bases left between them. The CDR3 loop spans 16 amino acids. Per germline, CDR1 LNHDA and CDR2 SQIVND (reference sequence). The CDR3 here is CASSKGEAVAKNIQYF. The CDR3 bases are TGTGCCAGTAGTAAAGGGGAAGCCGTAGCCAAAAACATTCAGTACTTC. The full variable domain, completed using reference TRBV19 and TRBJ2-4, is DGGITQSPKYLFRKEGQNVTLSCEQNLNHDAMYWYRQDPGQGLRLIYYSQIVNDFQKGDIAEGYSVSREKKESFPLTVTSAQKNPTAFYLCASSKGEAVAKNIQYFGAGTRLSVL.

The chain combines TRBV5-1 with TRBJ2-3; the match to TRBD1 covers 9 bases. The V gene end was trimmed by 0 bases and the J gene end by 2 bases; junction bases not matched to a gene: 4. This CDR3 has 16 residues. The germline V gene encodes CDR1 SGHRS and CDR2 YFSETQ. The CDR3 region has the DNA TGCGCCAGCAGCTTGGAGGGACAGGGATTCACAGATACGCAGTATTTT. It is translated as CASSLEGQGFTDTQYF.

The V and J genes are TRBV12-5 and TRBJ2-2; a weak D match, TRBD1 (6 bases). This CDR3 is 15 amino acids long. Trimming shortened V by 1 base and J by 6 bases, and 12 bases separated the two germline ends. Germline V gene data show CDR1 as LGHNT and CDR2 as FRNRAP. The CDR3 is CASGLDTGIAGELFF. The CDR3, as DNA: TGTGCTAGTGGTTTGGATACAGGGATCGCCGGGGAGCTGTTTTTT.

The CDR3 DNA follows: TGTGCCAGCAGCCCCCGACAATACTCTGGAAACACCATATATTTT. It codes for CASSPRQYSGNTIYF. This rearrangement joins TRBV7-9 to TRBJ1-3; D not resolved. Trimming cost V 5 bases and J 0 bases, with 11 bases left between them. The CDR3 extends over 15 amino acids. The V gene's germline CDR1 is SEHNR and CDR2 FQNEAQ (reference sequence).

There are a few counts of this clone. The genes are TRBV3-1 (or the pseudogene TRBV3-2) and TRBJ1-3; D might be TRBD1 (5 bases). The CDR3 is made up of 17 amino acids. Trimming stripped 4 bases from V and 0 bases from J, with 16 bases between. The germline V gene encodes CDR1 LGHDT and CDR2 YNNKEL (reference sequence). CDR3 sequence: CASSPSGGGGSGNTIYF. The CDR3 nucleotides read TGTGCCAGCAGCCCCTCTGGGGGAGGAGGCTCTGGAAACACCATATATTTT.

The J gene is TRBJ2-1, the V gene TRBV12-5, with D possibly being TRBD2 (6 bases). V was pared by 7 bases and J by 5 bases, with 18 bases between. The CDR3 extends over 15 amino acids. CDR1 and CDR2 from the germline V gene are LGHNT and FRNRAP. CDR3 region: CASAFPPGVDNEQFF. The CDR3, as DNA: TGTGCTAGTGCCTTCCCGCCGGGAGTAGACAATGAGCAGTTCTTC.

This rearrangement joins TRBV4-2 to TRBJ2-2; 9 nucleotides line up with TRBD2. Germline V gene lookup returns CDR1 LGHNA and CDR2 YNFKEQ. J gave up 1 base and V 1 base, and 4 bases lay outside the gene matches. The CDR3 has 17 amino acids. This CDR3 is CASSQAARGGNTGELFF. The DNA of the CDR3 is TGTGCCAGCAGCCAAGCAGCGCGGGGGGGGAACACCGGGGAGCTGTTTTTT.